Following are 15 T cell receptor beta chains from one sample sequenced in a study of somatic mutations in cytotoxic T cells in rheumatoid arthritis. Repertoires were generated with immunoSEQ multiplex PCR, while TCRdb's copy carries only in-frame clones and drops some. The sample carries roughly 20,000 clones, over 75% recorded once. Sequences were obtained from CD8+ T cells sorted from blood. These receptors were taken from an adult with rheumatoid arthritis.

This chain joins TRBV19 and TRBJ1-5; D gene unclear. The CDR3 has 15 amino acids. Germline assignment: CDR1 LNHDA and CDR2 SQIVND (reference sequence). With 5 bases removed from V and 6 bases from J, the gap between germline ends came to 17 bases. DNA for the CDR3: TGTGCCAGTAGTGCCAGCTGGGGATTCGGTCAGCCCCAGCATTTT. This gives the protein CASSASWGFGQPQHF.

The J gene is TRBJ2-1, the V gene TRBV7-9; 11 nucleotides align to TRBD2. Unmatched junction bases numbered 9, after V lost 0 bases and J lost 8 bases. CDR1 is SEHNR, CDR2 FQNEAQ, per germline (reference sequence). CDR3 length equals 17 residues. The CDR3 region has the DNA TGTGCCAGCAGCTTAGCCCCATTAACTAGCGGGAGTCATGAGCAGTTCTTC. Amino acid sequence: CASSLAPLTSGSHEQFF.

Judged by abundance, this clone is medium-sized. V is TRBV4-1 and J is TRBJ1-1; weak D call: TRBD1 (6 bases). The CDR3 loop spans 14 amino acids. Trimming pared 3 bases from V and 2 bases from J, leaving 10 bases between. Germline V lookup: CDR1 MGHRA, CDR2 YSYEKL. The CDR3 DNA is TGCGCCAGCAGCCAGGGGACACTCAACACTGAAGCTTTCTTT. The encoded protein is CASSQGTLNTEAFF.

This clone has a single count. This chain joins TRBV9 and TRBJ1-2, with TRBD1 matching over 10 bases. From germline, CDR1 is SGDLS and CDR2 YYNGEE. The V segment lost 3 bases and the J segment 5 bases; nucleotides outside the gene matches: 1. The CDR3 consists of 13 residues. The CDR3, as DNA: TGTGCCAGCAGCGAGGGACAGGGGTATGGCTACACCTTC. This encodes CASSEGQGYGYTF. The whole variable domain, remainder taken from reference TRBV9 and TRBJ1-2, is DSGVTQTPKHLITATGQRVTLRCSPRSGDLSVYWYQQSLDQGLQFLIQYYNGEERAKGNILERFSAQQFPDLHSELNLSSLELGDSALYFCASSEGQGYGYTFGSGTRLTVV.

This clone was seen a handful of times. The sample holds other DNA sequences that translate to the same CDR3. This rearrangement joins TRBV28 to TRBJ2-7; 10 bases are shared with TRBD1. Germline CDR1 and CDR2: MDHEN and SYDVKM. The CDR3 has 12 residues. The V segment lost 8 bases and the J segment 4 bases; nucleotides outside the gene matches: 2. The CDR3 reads CASGDRGYEQYV. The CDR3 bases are TGTGCCAGCGGGGACAGGGGTTACGAGCAGTACGTC.

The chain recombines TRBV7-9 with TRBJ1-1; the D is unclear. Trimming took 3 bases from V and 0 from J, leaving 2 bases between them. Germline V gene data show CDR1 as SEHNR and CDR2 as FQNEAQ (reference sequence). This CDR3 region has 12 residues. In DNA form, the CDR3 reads TGTGCCAGCAGCTTTTTGAACACTGAAGCTTTCTTT. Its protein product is CASSFLNTEAFF.

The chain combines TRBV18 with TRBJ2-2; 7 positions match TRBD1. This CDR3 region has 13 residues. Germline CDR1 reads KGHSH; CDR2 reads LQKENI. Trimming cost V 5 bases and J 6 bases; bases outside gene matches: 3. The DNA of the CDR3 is TGTGCCAGCTCAACAGACAGGGCCGGGGAGCTGTTTTTT. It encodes CASSTDRAGELFF.

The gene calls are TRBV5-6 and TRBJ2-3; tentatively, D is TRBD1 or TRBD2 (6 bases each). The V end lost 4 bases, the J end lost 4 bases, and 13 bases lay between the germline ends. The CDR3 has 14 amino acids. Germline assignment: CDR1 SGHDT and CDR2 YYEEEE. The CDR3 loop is CASSPDGGPDTQYF. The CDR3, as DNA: TGTGCCAGCAGCCCGGATGGGGGGCCAGATACGCAGTATTTT.

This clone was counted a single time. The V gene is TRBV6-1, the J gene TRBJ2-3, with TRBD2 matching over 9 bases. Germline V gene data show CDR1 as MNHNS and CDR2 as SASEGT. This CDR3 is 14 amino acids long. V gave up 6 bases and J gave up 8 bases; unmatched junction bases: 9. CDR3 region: CASRIAGEGATQYF. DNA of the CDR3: TGTGCCAGCAGAATAGCGGGGGAAGGGGCTACGCAGTATTTT.

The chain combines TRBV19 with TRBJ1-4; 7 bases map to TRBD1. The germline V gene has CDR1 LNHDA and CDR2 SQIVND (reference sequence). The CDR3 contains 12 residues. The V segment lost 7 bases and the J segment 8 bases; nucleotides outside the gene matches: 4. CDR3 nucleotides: TGTGCCAGTAAGCAGGGGGGCGAAAAACTGTTTTTT. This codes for CASKQGGEKLFF.

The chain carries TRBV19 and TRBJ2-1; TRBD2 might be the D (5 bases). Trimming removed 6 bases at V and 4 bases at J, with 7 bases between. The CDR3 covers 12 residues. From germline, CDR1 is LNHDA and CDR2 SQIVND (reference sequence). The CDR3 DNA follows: TGTGCCAGTAGCGGGAAATACAATGAGCAGTTCTTC. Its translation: CASSGKYNEQFF.

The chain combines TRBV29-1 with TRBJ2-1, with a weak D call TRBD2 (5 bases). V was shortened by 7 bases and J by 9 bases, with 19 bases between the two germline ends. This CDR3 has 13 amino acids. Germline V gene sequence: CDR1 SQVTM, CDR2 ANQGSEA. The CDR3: CSATRGSVGEQFF. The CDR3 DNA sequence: TGCAGCGCTACCCGGGGATCGGTTGGTGAGCAGTTCTTC.

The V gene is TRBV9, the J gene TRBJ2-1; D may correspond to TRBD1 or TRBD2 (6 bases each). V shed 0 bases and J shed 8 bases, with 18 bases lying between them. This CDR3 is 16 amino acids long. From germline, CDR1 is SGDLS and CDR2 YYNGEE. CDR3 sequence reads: CASSVATRGGIDEQFF. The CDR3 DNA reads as TGTGCCAGCAGCGTAGCAACCAGGGGCGGGATCGATGAGCAGTTCTTC.

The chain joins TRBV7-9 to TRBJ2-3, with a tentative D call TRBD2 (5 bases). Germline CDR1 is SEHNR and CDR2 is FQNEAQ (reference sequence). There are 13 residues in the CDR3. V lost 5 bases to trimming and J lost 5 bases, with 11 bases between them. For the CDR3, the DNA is TGTGCCAGCAGCCCGGCGGGCAGAGATACGCAGTATTTT. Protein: CASSPAGRDTQYF.

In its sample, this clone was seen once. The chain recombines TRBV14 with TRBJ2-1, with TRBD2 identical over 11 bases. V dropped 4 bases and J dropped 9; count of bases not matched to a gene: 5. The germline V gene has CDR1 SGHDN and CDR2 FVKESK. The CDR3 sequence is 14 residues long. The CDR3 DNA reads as TGTGCCAGCAGCCTAGCGGGAGGGCCGGGTGAGCAGTTCTTC. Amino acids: CASSLAGGPGEQFF.